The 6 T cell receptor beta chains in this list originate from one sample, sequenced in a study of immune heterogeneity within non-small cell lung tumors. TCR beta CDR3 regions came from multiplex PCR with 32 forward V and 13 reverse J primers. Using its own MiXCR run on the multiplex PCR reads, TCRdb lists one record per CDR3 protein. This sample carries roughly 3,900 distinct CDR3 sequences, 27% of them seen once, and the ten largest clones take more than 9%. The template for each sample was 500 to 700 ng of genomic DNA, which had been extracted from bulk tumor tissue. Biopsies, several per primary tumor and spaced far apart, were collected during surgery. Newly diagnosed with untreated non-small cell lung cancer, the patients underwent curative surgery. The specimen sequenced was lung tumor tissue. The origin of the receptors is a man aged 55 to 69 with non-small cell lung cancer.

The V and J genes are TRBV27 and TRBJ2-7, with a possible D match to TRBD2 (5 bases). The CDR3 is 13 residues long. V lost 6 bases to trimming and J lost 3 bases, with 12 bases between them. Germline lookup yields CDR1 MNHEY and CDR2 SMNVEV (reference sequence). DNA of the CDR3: TGTGCCAGCAGACCGGAAGAGGGCTACGAGCAGTACTTC. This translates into CASRPEEGYEQYF.

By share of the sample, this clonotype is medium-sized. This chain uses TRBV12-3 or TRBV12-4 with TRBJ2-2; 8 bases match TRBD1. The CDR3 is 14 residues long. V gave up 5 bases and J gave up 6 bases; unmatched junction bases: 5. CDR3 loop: CASSIGQGAGELFF. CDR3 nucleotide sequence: TGTGCCAGCAGTATAGGACAGGGTGCCGGGGAGCTGTTTTTT.

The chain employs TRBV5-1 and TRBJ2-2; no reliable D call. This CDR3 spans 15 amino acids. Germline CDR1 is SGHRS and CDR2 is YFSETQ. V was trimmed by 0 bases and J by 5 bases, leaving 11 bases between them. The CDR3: CASSLGQEPTGELFF. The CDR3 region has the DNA TGCGCCAGCAGCTTGGGCCAGGAGCCTACCGGGGAGCTGTTTTTT.

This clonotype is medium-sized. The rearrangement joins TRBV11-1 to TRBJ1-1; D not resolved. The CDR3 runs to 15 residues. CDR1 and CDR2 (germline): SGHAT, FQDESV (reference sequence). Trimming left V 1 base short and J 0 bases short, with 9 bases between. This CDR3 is CASSLGPGLNTEAFF. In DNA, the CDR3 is TGTGCCAGCAGCTTAGGTCCGGGCCTGAACACTGAAGCTTTCTTT.

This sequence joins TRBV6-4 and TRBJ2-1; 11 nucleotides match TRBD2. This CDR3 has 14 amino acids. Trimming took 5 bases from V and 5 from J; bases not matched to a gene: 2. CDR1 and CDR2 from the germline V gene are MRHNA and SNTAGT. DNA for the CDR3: TGTGCCAGCAGTCTAGCGGGAGGCCACAATGAGCAGTTCTTC. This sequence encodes CASSLAGGHNEQFF.

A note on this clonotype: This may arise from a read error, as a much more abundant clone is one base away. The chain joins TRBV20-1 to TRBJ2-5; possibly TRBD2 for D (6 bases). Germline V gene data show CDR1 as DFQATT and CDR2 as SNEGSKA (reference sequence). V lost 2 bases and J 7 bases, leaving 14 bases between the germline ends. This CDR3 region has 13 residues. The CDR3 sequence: CSARSDLGGTQYF. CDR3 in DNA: TGCAGTGCTAGATCGGACCTGGGGGGGACCCAGTACTTC.